This paragraph reports one TCR beta chain. No antigen is known for it. Method: immunoSEQ multiplex PCR; TCRdb's copy keeps in-frame clones and lacks some. This table has some 25,000 clones, 60% to 85% appearing once. This sample was included in a study of radiotherapy plus CTLA-4 blockade in lung cancer. Across the study: Objective responses emerged in around 19% of patients, and 31% attained disease control. The study's findings and limits: TCR clones from tumors expanded in blood after radiotherapy plus ipilimumab.

The CDR3 length is 12 residues. V lost 7 bases, J lost 5 bases, and 12 bases lay in between. CDR1 and CDR2 (germline): MNHNS, SASEGT. Sequenced here: peripheral blood, sampled from a patient treated with radiotherapy plus ipilimumab. This clonotype was obtained from a human donor with non-small cell lung cancer whose response to radiotherapy plus ipilimumab could not be evaluated. The chain has TRBV6-1 and TRBJ2-7, with D perhaps matching TRBD2 (6 bases). The CDR3 DNA reads TGTGCCAGCAATCGGGGCGGGAACGAGCAGTACTTC. It is translated as CASNRGGNEQYF.